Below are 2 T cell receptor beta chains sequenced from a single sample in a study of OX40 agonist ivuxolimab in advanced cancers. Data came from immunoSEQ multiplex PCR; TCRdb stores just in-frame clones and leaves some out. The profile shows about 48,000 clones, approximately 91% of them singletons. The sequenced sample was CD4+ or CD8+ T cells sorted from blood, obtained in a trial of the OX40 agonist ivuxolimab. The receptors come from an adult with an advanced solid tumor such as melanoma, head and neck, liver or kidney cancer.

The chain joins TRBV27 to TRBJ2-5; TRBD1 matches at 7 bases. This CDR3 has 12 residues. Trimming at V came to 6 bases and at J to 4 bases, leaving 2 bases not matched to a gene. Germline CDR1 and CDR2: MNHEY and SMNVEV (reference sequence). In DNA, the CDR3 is TGTGCCAGCAGGGCAGGGGGAGAGACCCAGTACTTC. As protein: CASRAGGETQYF.

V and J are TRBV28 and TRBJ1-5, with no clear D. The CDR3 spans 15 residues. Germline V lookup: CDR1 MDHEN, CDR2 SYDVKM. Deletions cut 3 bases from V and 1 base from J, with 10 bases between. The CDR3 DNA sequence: TGTGCCAGCAGTTTCTATTCCTCGAGCAATCAGCCCCAGCATTTT. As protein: CASSFYSSSNQPQHF. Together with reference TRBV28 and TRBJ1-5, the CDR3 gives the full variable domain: DVKVTQSSRYLVKRTGEKVFLECVQDMDHENMFWYRQDPGLGLRLIYFSYDVKMKEKGDIPEGYSVSREKKERFSLILESASTNQTSMYLCASSFYSSSNQPQHFGDGTRLSIL.